The 8 T cell receptor beta chains below come from one sample, sequenced in a study of CD8+ T cells in alopecia areata. After isolation, RNA underwent reverse transcription to generate cDNA as the sequencing template. Here immunoSEQ multiplex PCR was the method, and the copy in TCRdb shows in-frame clones only, minus some. Of some 190,000 clones detected, roughly three fifths appear once; the ten largest clones hold approximately 0.63%. Treatment here: oral pan-JAK inhibitor, 5-10 mg twice daily. This specimen was CD4+ T cells sorted from blood, taken at week 4, from a patient treated with tofacitinib. The receptors were sampled from a human donor with alopecia areata.

Here the CDR3 reads CASSFGPTNSYNEQFF. The CDR3 nucleotides read TGCGCCAGCAGCTTCGGACCGACCAACTCCTACAATGAGCAGTTCTTC. The chain recombines TRBV5-1 with TRBJ2-1; no clear D. The CDR3 runs to 16 residues. V lost 2 bases, J lost 0 bases, and 12 bases lay in between. Germline V gene sequence: CDR1 SGHRS, CDR2 YFSETQ.

The chain couples TRBV5-1 to TRBJ2-7; 8 bases agree with TRBD2. V lost 1 base and J lost 2; bases outside the gene matches: 5. The CDR3 has 15 amino acids. CDR1 SGHRS and CDR2 YFSETQ come from the germline V gene. CDR3 protein: CASSLNAGGAYEQYF. The CDR3 bases are TGCGCCAGCAGCTTGAATGCGGGAGGAGCCTACGAGCAGTACTTC.

J is TRBJ1-2 and V is TRBV7-2, with 8 bases fitting TRBD1. In germline, CDR1 is SGHTA, CDR2 FQGNSA. The CDR3 totals 17 residues. Unmatched junction bases numbered 18, after V lost 5 bases and J lost 7 bases. The CDR3 DNA reads TGTGCCAGCAGCAAAACCGCTGCAATTACAGGGGGAAGTGGCTACACCTTC. As protein: CASSKTAAITGGSGYTF.

This clone has a single count. V usage is TRBV30 and J usage is TRBJ2-1; D remains unclear. The CDR3 extends over 12 amino acids. Germline V gives CDR1 GTSNPN, CDR2 SVGIG (reference sequence). Between the trimmed V and J ends, which lost 2 bases and 4 bases, there was a span of 6 bases. CDR3 residues: CAWSRLYNEQFF. DNA of the CDR3: TGTGCCTGGAGTAGACTTTACAATGAGCAGTTCTTC.

This clone has just a few counts. The V and J genes are TRBV7-2 and TRBJ2-5; possible D gene TRBD2, 5 bases. V shed 2 bases and J shed 4 bases, with 11 bases lying between them. The CDR3 loop spans 14 amino acids. Germline V gives CDR1 SGHTA, CDR2 FQGNSA. In nucleotides, the CDR3 is TGTGCCAGCAGCTTAAGGGCGGCGGGAGAGACCCAGTACTTC. Translated: CASSLRAAGETQYF.

V is TRBV7-3 and J is TRBJ2-1; D is unclear. CDR1 and CDR2 from the germline V gene are SGHTA and FQGTGA. The CDR3 has 13 amino acids. V was trimmed by 2 bases and J by 8 bases, leaving 10 bases between them. The CDR3 DNA sequence: TGTGCCAGCAGCTTAGCGGCTGTGGATGAGCAGTTCTTC. As protein: CASSLAAVDEQFF. The variable domain in full, with the rest retrieved from reference TRBV7-3 and TRBJ2-1, is GAGVSQTPSNKVTEKGKYVELRCDPISGHTALYWYRQSLGQGPEFLIYFQGTGAADDSGLPNDRFFAVRPEGSVSTLKIQRTERGDSAVYLCASSLAAVDEQFFGPGTRLTVL.

This clone was observed a handful of times. The CDR3, as DNA: TGCAGTGCGCAAAACAACAATGAGCAGTTCTTC. It codes for CSAQNNNEQFF. The V and J genes are TRBV20-1 and TRBJ2-1, with D hard to call. Per the germline V gene, CDR1 is DFQATT and CDR2 is SNEGSKA (reference sequence). Trimming removed 6 bases from V and 5 bases from J, with 8 bases in between. The CDR3 covers 11 residues.

As DNA, the CDR3 is TGCGCCAGCAGCCGAGGGACTAGCCTGGGGGATGAGCAGTTCTTC. Its translation is CASSRGTSLGDEQFF. The V call is TRBV4-1, the J call TRBJ2-1; the match to TRBD2 covers 9 bases. Germline trimming cut 4 bases from V and 8 bases from J; bases unmatched to any gene: 9. The CDR3 runs to 15 residues. Germline CDR1 MGHRA, CDR2 YSYEKL.